The 3 T cell receptor beta chains given below trace back to one sample, sequenced in a study of blood T cell repertoires in COVID-19. Here immunoSEQ multiplex PCR was the method, and the copy in TCRdb shows in-frame clones only, minus some. This table holds approximately 51,000 clones, 85% to 90% found once. Sequencing was performed on peripheral blood. The receptor source for this set is a middle-aged man with active COVID-19.

There are a few counts of this clone. Other DNA sequences in the same sample also yield this CDR3. This chain joins TRBV11-2 and TRBJ2-7, with 8 nucleotides matching TRBD1. Trimming cost V 1 base and J 2 bases; bases outside gene matches: 4. The CDR3 consists of 15 residues. Germline lookup yields CDR1 SGHAT and CDR2 FQNNGV. DNA of the CDR3: TGTGCCAGCAGCTTAGCCGGGACAGGAGCCTACGAGCAGTACTTC. Its protein is CASSLAGTGAYEQYF. Looking up the rest from reference TRBV11-2 and TRBJ2-7 gives the full variable domain: EAGVAQSPRYKIIEKRQSVAFWCNPISGHATLYWYQQILGQGPKLLIQFQNNGVVDDSQLPKDRFSAERLKGVDSTLKIQPAKLEDSAVYLCASSLAGTGAYEQYFGPGTRLTVT.

This chain joins TRBV3-1 (or the pseudogene TRBV3-2) and TRBJ2-7; 9 positions agree with TRBD1. With 4 bases clipped from V and 6 bases from J, the junction kept 7 bases outside the gene matches. The CDR3 is 14 amino acids. Germline CDR1 reads LGHDT; CDR2 reads YNNKEL (reference sequence). As DNA, the CDR3 is TGTGCCAGCAGCCTGGGACAGGGATTAGGCGAGCAGTACTTC. Translation gives CASSLGQGLGEQYF.

The CDR3, as DNA: TGTGCCAGCAGCGCCGACAGGGGCTATGAGCAGTTCTTC. This gives the protein CASSADRGYEQFF. The chain links TRBV9 to TRBJ2-1; 8 bases line up with TRBD1. This CDR3 comprises 13 residues. The V gene's germline CDR1 is SGDLS and CDR2 YYNGEE. With V trimmed by 3 bases and J by 8 bases, 4 bases remained unmatched. The full variable domain, rest sourced from reference TRBV9 and TRBJ2-1, is DSGVTQTPKHLITATGQRVTLRCSPRSGDLSVYWYQQSLDQGLQFLIQYYNGEERAKGNILERFSAQQFPDLHSELNLSSLELGDSALYFCASSADRGYEQFFGPGTRLTVL.